This T cell receptor (beta chain) was recovered during a study of identical twins. Study-level points and caveats: The presence of invariant MAIT and iNKT cells could partly confound analyses of zero-insertion sequences. Insertions were reduced in abundant cord blood beta clonotypes but not in memory repertoires.

The ends were cut back, 4 bases at V and 9 bases at J, with 9 bases in the middle. This CDR3 region has 11 residues. Template switching added a universal primer site; cDNA carried unique molecular identifiers. TCRdb ran MiXCR on the 5' RACE reads and lists one entry per CDR3 protein. The sample comprises 200,000 to 300,000 distinct CDR3 sequences, approximately 7.9% of which are singletons, and around 5% rests with the top ten. This clonotype was detected many times. Its antigen remains unidentified. The sample was also reused in another study, on yellow fever vaccine responses in identical twins. That study reports: Twins showed a vaccine T cell response that reportedly seemed partly convergent, partly personalized.

This sequence joins TRBV12-3 or TRBV12-4 and TRBJ2-5; D call uncertain. The sequence was collected from a woman aged 18-29 years in good health. Sequences were obtained from CD8+ T cells sorted from blood. As DNA, the CDR3 is TGTGCCAGCAGTTCTAGTGGTTCCCAGTACTTC. Protein sequence: CASSSSGSQYF.